Listed below are T cell receptor beta chains from one sample, sequenced in a study of shared clonotypes between healthy human individuals. TCRdb's copy holds only in-frame clones and misses some; the assay was immunoSEQ multiplex PCR. The profile shows roughly 1,600,000 clones, about 98.5% of them singletons. Specimen: naive CD4+ T cells sorted from blood. Receptors originate from a man aged 30-40 years in good health. CDR3s include the opening cysteine and the closing phenylalanine or tryptophan. D genes are given only for firm matches. Expanded clones are given a class, and other clones once, few, many or no size at all.

d_gene: .; v_gene: TRBV7-3; j_gene: TRBJ1-1; abundance: .; CDR3aa: CASSSSPSVTEAFF; CDR3nt: TGTGCCAGCAGCTCCTCCCCCTCCGTTACTGAAGCTTTCTTT
d_gene: .; v_gene: TRBV5-6; j_gene: TRBJ1-5; abundance: .; CDR3aa: CASSLNGVEQPQHF; CDR3nt: TGTGCCAGCAGCTTGAACGGGGTTGAACAGCCCCAGCATTTT
d_gene: TRBD1; v_gene: TRBV13; j_gene: TRBJ2-7; abundance: .; CDR3aa: CASSLTGSAESQYF; CDR3nt: TGTGCCAGCAGCTTGACAGGGAGCGCCGAGAGCCAGTACTTC
d_gene: TRBD2; v_gene: TRBV30; j_gene: TRBJ2-5; abundance: .; CDR3aa: CAWGGRAAKTQYF; CDR3nt: TGTGCCTGGGGGGGGAGGGCCGCGAAGACCCAGTACTTC
d_gene: .; v_gene: TRBV27; j_gene: TRBJ1-3; abundance: .; CDR3aa: CASSYRGSGNTIYF; CDR3nt: TGTGCCAGCAGTTATAGGGGCTCTGGAAACACCATATATTTT
d_gene: TRBD2; v_gene: TRBV5-1; j_gene: TRBJ2-2; abundance: .; CDR3aa: CASSLTSGRGGTGELFF; CDR3nt: TGCGCCAGCAGCTTGACTAGCGGGAGAGGTGGCACCGGGGAGCTGTTTTTT
d_gene: .; v_gene: TRBV6-1; j_gene: TRBJ1-3; abundance: once; CDR3aa: CASSVRSGGNTIYF; CDR3nt: TGTGCCAGCAGTGTTCGATCGGGTGGAAACACCATATATTTT
d_gene: .; v_gene: TRBV27; j_gene: TRBJ2-4; abundance: once; CDR3aa: CASSFDRPGMAKNIQYF; CDR3nt: TGTGCCAGCAGTTTTGATCGACCGGGCATGGCCAAAAACATTCAGTACTTC
d_gene: TRBD1; v_gene: TRBV18; j_gene: TRBJ2-1; abundance: .; CDR3aa: CASSPQDRTYNEQFF; CDR3nt: TGTGCCAGCTCACCGCAGGACAGGACCTACAATGAGCAGTTCTTC
d_gene: .; v_gene: TRBV9; j_gene: TRBJ2-1; abundance: .; CDR3aa: CASSVGTETYYNEQFF; CDR3nt: TGTGCCAGCAGCGTAGGGACGGAGACTTACTACAATGAGCAGTTCTTC
d_gene: TRBD2; v_gene: TRBV2; j_gene: TRBJ2-1; abundance: .; CDR3aa: CASSDRTSESEQFF; CDR3nt: TGTGCCAGCAGTGACCGGACTAGCGAGTCGGAGCAGTTCTTC
d_gene: .; v_gene: TRBV6-5; j_gene: TRBJ2-7; abundance: .; CDR3aa: CASSFLAVALGYEQYF; CDR3nt: TGTGCCAGCAGTTTCCTTGCGGTCGCTCTCGGGTACGAGCAGTACTTC
d_gene: .; v_gene: TRBV5-1; j_gene: TRBJ2-1; abundance: .; CDR3aa: CASSLEGPRNEQFF; CDR3nt: TGCGCCAGCAGCTTGGAGGGGCCTCGCAATGAGCAGTTCTTC
d_gene: .; v_gene: TRBV4-1; j_gene: TRBJ2-7; abundance: .; CDR3aa: CASSQDLAPSGEQYF; CDR3nt: TGCGCCAGCAGCCAAGATCTAGCCCCGTCGGGTGAGCAGTACTTC
d_gene: .; v_gene: TRBV7-9; j_gene: TRBJ1-1; abundance: .; CDR3aa: CASSLLSGAGTEAFF; CDR3nt: TGTGCCAGCAGCTTACTTTCGGGGGCCGGCACTGAAGCTTTCTTT
d_gene: .; v_gene: TRBV28; j_gene: TRBJ1-2; abundance: .; CDR3aa: CASSTLGVGYTF; CDR3nt: TGTGCCAGCAGTACCCTGGGGGTTGGCTACACCTTC
d_gene: .; v_gene: TRBV5-4; j_gene: TRBJ2-5; abundance: .; CDR3aa: CASSFRLGNQETQYF; CDR3nt: TGTGCCAGCAGCTTTCGTCTGGGGAACCAAGAGACCCAGTACTTC
d_gene: .; v_gene: TRBV2; j_gene: TRBJ2-7; abundance: .; CDR3aa: CASSDPSFYEQYF; CDR3nt: TGTGCCAGCAGTGACCCAAGCTTCTACGAGCAGTACTTC
d_gene: .; v_gene: TRBV5-1; j_gene: TRBJ2-3; abundance: .; CDR3aa: CASSLALGGARSTDTQYF; CDR3nt: TGCGCCAGCAGCTTGGCGTTGGGTGGCGCCCGTAGCACAGATACGCAGTATTTT
d_gene: .; v_gene: TRBV5-1; j_gene: TRBJ2-1; abundance: .; CDR3aa: CASSSRGGLPRGSYNEQFF; CDR3nt: TGCGCCAGCAGCTCGCGCGGCGGGCTTCCCCGGGGCTCCTACAATGAGCAGTTCTTC
d_gene: .; v_gene: TRBV11-3; j_gene: TRBJ2-3; abundance: .; CDR3aa: CASSPRSGSTDTQYF; CDR3nt: TGTGCCAGCAGCCCCCGATCCGGTTCCACAGATACGCAGTATTTT
d_gene: TRBD2; v_gene: TRBV30; j_gene: TRBJ2-3; abundance: .; CDR3aa: CAWNRAGATDTQYF; CDR3nt: TGTGCCTGGAATAGAGCGGGAGCCACAGATACGCAGTATTTT
d_gene: TRBD1; v_gene: TRBV11-3; j_gene: TRBJ2-3; abundance: once; CDR3aa: CASSPGQRTDTQYF; CDR3nt: TGTGCCAGCAGCCCGGGACAGCGCACAGATACGCAGTATTTT
d_gene: .; v_gene: TRBV6-1; j_gene: TRBJ2-2; abundance: .; CDR3aa: CASRLESNTGELFF; CDR3nt: TGTGCCAGCAGATTAGAGTCGAACACCGGGGAGCTGTTTTTT
d_gene: TRBD1; v_gene: TRBV5-1; j_gene: TRBJ2-1; abundance: .; CDR3aa: CASSTGGAPNEQFF; CDR3nt: TGCGCCAGTTCGACAGGGGGAGCCCCCAATGAGCAGTTCTTC
d_gene: TRBD1; v_gene: TRBV5-1; j_gene: TRBJ2-1; abundance: .; CDR3aa: CASSRAMDRDYNEQFF; CDR3nt: TGCGCCAGCAGCCGGGCTATGGACAGGGACTACAATGAGCAGTTCTTC
d_gene: .; v_gene: TRBV30; j_gene: TRBJ2-7; abundance: .; CDR3aa: CAWQGPFEQYF; CDR3nt: TGTGCCTGGCAGGGCCCTTTCGAGCAGTACTTC
d_gene: .; v_gene: TRBV27; j_gene: TRBJ2-1; abundance: .; CDR3aa: CASSIRVKENEQFF; CDR3nt: TGTGCCAGCAGTATCCGGGTCAAGGAGAATGAGCAGTTCTTC
d_gene: .; v_gene: TRBV4-3; j_gene: TRBJ1-4; abundance: .; CDR3aa: CASSQVRGYNEKLFF; CDR3nt: TGCGCCAGCAGCCAAGTCAGGGGCTATAATGAAAAACTGTTTTTT
d_gene: .; v_gene: TRBV29-1; j_gene: TRBJ1-1; abundance: .; CDR3aa: CSIYPEAFF; CDR3nt: TGCAGCATATACCCTGAAGCTTTCTTT
d_gene: .; v_gene: TRBV7-9; j_gene: TRBJ2-7; abundance: once; CDR3aa: CASSLSAVAYEQYF; CDR3nt: TGTGCCAGCAGCTTATCGGCGGTAGCCTACGAGCAGTACTTC
d_gene: .; v_gene: TRBV2; j_gene: TRBJ1-1; abundance: .; CDR3aa: CASRSLVRRGTEAFF; CDR3nt: TGTGCCAGCAGGTCCCTAGTCCGGAGGGGAACTGAAGCTTTCTTT
d_gene: .; v_gene: TRBV14; j_gene: TRBJ2-2; abundance: .; CDR3aa: CASSQVFAYTGELFF; CDR3nt: TGTGCCAGCAGCCAAGTTTTCGCATACACCGGGGAGCTGTTTTTT
d_gene: .; v_gene: TRBV25-1; j_gene: TRBJ2-5; abundance: .; CDR3aa: CASTSYRGEAETQYF; CDR3nt: TGTGCCAGCACCTCGTATCGTGGGGAAGCAGAGACCCAGTACTTC
d_gene: .; v_gene: TRBV28; j_gene: TRBJ2-7; abundance: .; CDR3aa: CASSFLGGYEQYF; CDR3nt: TGTGCCAGCAGTTTTTTGGGCGGATACGAGCAGTACTTC
d_gene: .; v_gene: TRBV18; j_gene: TRBJ1-1; abundance: .; CDR3aa: CASSPSVVSGTEAFF; CDR3nt: TGTGCCAGCTCACCGTCGGTAGTGTCGGGCACTGAAGCTTTCTTT
d_gene: .; v_gene: TRBV6-5; j_gene: TRBJ1-1; abundance: .; CDR3aa: CASSYSSGAVKEAFF; CDR3nt: TGTGCCAGCAGTTACTCGTCCGGGGCAGTGAAAGAAGCTTTCTTT